This section outlines one T cell receptor (beta chain) sequence together with its context. One base away lies a much larger clone, so this may be a sequencing read error. The CDR3 runs to 15 residues. Germline CDR1 reads SGHRS; CDR2 reads YFSETQ. The sample belongs to a study of blood T cells in healthy people across ages. With a J-beta primer mix and a sample-barcoded 5' primer, a second PCR ran about 7 to 12 cycles. MiXCR, applied by TCRdb to the 5' RACE reads, yields one record per CDR3 protein. The sample has 600,000 or so distinct CDR3 sequences, about 30% seen once; the top ten hold 15% to 19%. The receptor comes from a woman older than 75 in good health. V usage is TRBV5-1 and J usage is TRBJ2-1, with 8 bases fitting TRBD2. Sequenced material: blood. CDR3: CVSSLVERGPNEQFF. Written as DNA, the CDR3 is TGCGTCAGCAGCTTGGTGGAGCGGGGGCCCAATGAGCAGTTCTTC.